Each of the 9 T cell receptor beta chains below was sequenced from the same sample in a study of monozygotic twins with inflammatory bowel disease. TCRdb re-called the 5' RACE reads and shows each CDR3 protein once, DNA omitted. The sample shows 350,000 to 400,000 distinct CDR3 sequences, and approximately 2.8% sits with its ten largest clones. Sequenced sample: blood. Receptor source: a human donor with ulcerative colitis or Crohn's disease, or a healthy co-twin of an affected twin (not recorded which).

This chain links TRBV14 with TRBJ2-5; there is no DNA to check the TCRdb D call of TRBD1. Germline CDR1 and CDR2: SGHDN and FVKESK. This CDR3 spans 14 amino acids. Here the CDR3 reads CASSLRGARETQYF.

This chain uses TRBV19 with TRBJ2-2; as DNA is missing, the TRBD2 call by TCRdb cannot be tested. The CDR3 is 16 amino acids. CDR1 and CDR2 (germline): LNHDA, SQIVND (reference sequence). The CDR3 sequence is CASMGIAGLNTGELFF.

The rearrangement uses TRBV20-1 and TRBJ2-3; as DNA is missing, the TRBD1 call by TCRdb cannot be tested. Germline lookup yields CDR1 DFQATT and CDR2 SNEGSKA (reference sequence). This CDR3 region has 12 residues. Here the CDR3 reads CRALGRADTQYF.

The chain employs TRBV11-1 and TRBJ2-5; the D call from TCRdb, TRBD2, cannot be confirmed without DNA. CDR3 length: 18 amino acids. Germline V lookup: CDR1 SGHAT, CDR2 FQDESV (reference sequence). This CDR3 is CASSLVTSRGRRQETQYF. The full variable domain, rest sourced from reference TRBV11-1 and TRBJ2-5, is EAEVAQSPRYKITEKSQAVAFWCDPISGHATLYWYRQILGQGPELLVQFQDESVVDDSQLPKDRFSAERLKGVDSTLKIQPAELGDSAMYLCASSLVTSRGRRQETQYFGPGTRLLVL.

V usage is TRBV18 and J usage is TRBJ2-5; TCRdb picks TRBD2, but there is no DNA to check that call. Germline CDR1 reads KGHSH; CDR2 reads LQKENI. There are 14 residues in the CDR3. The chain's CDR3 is CASLLGRTQETQYF.

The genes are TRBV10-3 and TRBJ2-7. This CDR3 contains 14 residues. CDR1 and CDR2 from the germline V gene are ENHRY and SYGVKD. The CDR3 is CASDSGLGSYEQYF.

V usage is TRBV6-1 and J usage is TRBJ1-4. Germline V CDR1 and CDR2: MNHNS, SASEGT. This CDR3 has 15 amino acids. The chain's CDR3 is CASRWSGRAVEKLFF.

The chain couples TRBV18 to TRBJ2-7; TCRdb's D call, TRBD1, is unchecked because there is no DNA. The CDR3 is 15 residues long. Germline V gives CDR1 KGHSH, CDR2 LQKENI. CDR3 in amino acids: CASSPDRGPSYEQYF. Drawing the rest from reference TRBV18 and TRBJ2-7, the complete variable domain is NAGVMQNPRHLVRRRGQEARLRCSPMKGHSHVYWYRQLPEEGLKFMVYLQKENIIDESGMPKERFSAEFPKEGPSILRIQQVVRGDSAAYFCASSPDRGPSYEQYFGPGTRLTVT.

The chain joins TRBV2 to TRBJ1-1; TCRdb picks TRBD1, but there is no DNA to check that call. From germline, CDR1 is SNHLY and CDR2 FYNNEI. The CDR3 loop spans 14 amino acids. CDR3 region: CASSATGGRTEAFF.